The 27 T cell receptor beta chains listed next were all sequenced from one sample in a study of vaccination and CD4 T cells after COVID-19. TCRdb fed the PCR reads into MiXCR, producing one record per CDR3 protein. The data show some 20,000 distinct CDR3 sequences, 58% seen once. The source material was CD4+ T cells from blood, sampled before SARS-CoV-2 vaccination. The receptors were sampled from a human donor who had recovered from COVID-19.

This clonotype was observed once. The junction differs from germline at one of its ends, possibly a read error. The chain links TRBV7-3 to TRBJ2-6; D unresolved. The length of the CDR3 is 16 residues. The germline CDR1 and CDR2 sequences are SGHTA and FQGTGA. CDR3 in DNA: TGTGCCAGCAGCTTATATATAGGTTCTGGGGTCAACGTCCTGACTTTC. It codes for CASSLYIGSGVNVLTF.

This chain uses TRBV11-1 with TRBJ2-5; D uncertain. V lost 5 bases and J 4 bases, leaving 5 bases between the germline ends. Germline loops: CDR1 SGHAT, CDR2 FQDESV (reference sequence). The CDR3 spans 11 residues. The CDR3 protein is CASSRGETQYF. Here the CDR3 DNA reads TGTGCCAGCAGCCGAGGAGAGACCCAGTACTTC.

This clonotype was picked up one time. J is TRBJ1-5 and V is TRBV30; 7 nucleotides line up with TRBD1. CDR1 and CDR2 from the germline V gene are GTSNPN and SVGIG (reference sequence). The CDR3 consists of 13 residues. V was clipped by 7 bases and J by 3 bases; unmatched bases: 6. CDR3 bases: TGTGCCTTTACAGGGGACTCCAATCAGCCCCAGCATTTT. Its translation: CAFTGDSNQPQHF.

This clonotype was seen more than once but under ten times. V and J are TRBV20-1 and TRBJ1-5; D gene ambiguous. The V end was cut by 3 bases, the J end by 3 bases, with 9 bases between. The length of the CDR3 is 13 residues. Germline CDR1 and CDR2: DFQATT and SNEGSKA (reference sequence). The CDR3 DNA is TGCAGTGCTAGCAGCACTGCCAATCAGCCCCAGCATTTT. Translation gives CSASSTANQPQHF.

V is TRBV7-3 and J is TRBJ2-1, with 8 bases matching TRBD1. This CDR3 contains 14 residues. Germline values: CDR1 SGHTA, CDR2 FQGTGA. V lost 5 bases, J lost 3 bases, and 3 bases stayed unmatched. The CDR3 DNA follows: TGTGCCAGCAGCGCCGGACAGGGCTACAATGAGCAGTTCTTC. This gives the protein CASSAGQGYNEQFF.

This chain uses TRBV7-3 with TRBJ2-2, with 10 bases fitting TRBD2. From germline, CDR1 is SGHTA and CDR2 FQGTGA. The J segment lost 5 bases and the V segment lost 4 bases, leaving 10 bases of the junction unmatched. The CDR3 has 17 residues. The CDR3 DNA reads as TGTGCCAGCAGCTCTCCCGGGACTAGCGCAGGGACCGGGGAGCTGTTTTTT. Protein: CASSSPGTSAGTGELFF. Variable domain in full (rest from reference TRBV7-3 and TRBJ2-2): GAGVSQTPSNKVTEKGKYVELRCDPISGHTALYWYRQSLGQGPEFLIYFQGTGAADDSGLPNDRFFAVRPEGSVSTLKIQRTERGDSAVYLCASSSPGTSAGTGELFFGEGSRLTVL.

This clonotype has a handful of counts. CDR3 sequence (DNA): TGTGCCACCAGCGACCCGACGGGGGGGAACTATGGCTACACCTTC. This gives the protein CATSDPTGGNYGYTF. The chain joins TRBV24-1 to TRBJ1-2; tentatively, D is TRBD1 (5 bases). This CDR3 is built from 15 residues. Germline assignment: CDR1 KGHDR and CDR2 SFDVKD. V was clipped by 7 bases and J by 2 bases, with 16 bases between them.

The chain carries TRBV11-3 and TRBJ2-1, with TRBD2 matching 9 bases. CDR1 SGHNT and CDR2 YENEEA come from the germline V gene. The V segment lost 1 base and the J segment 0 bases; nucleotides outside the gene matches: 1. The CDR3 has 16 amino acids. The CDR3: CASSLASGVSYNEQFF. The DNA for the CDR3 is TGTGCCAGCAGCTTAGCTAGCGGGGTCTCCTACAATGAGCAGTTCTTC.

The V call is TRBV6-1, the J call TRBJ2-7, with D possibly TRBD1 on 5 matching bases. The V gene lost 6 bases and the J gene lost 3 bases, with 12 bases spanning the gap. Germline V gives CDR1 MNHNS, CDR2 SASEGT. The CDR3 loop spans 13 amino acids. The CDR3 sequence: CASSETVHYEQYF. CDR3 coding DNA: TGTGCCAGCAGCGAGACAGTGCACTACGAGCAGTACTTC.

The J gene is TRBJ2-6, the V gene TRBV10-3, with 12 bases identical to TRBD1. V was pared by 8 bases and J by 2 bases, with 4 bases of the junction left unmatched. Germline V lookup: CDR1 ENHRY, CDR2 SYGVKD. The CDR3 consists of 16 residues. The DNA for the CDR3 is TGTGCCATCGGGGGACAGGGGGCCACTGGGGCCAACGTCCTGACTTTC. It is translated as CAIGGQGATGANVLTF.

This clonotype was detected only once. The chain recombines TRBV7-8 with TRBJ2-7, with TRBD2 matching 13 bases. The CDR3 is 15 amino acids. J gave up 6 bases and V 4 bases, and 6 bases lay outside the gene matches. The germline V gene encodes CDR1 SGHVS and CDR2 FQNEAQ. CDR3 residues: CASSSGTSGTTEQYF. In nucleotides, the CDR3 is TGTGCCAGCAGCTCAGGGACTAGCGGGACCACCGAGCAGTACTTC.

This clonotype came up a few times. V usage is TRBV24-1 and J usage is TRBJ1-2, with a weak D call TRBD1 (5 bases). Trimming removed 3 bases from V and 7 bases from J, with 11 bases in between. CDR1 and CDR2 from the germline V gene are KGHDR and SFDVKD. The CDR3 runs to 13 residues. Here the CDR3 DNA reads TGTGCCACCAGTGATGACGGGACCAGTGGCTACACCTTC. Amino acid sequence: CATSDDGTSGYTF.

The J gene is TRBJ1-2, the V gene TRBV6-1; tentatively, D is TRBD1 (5 bases). Looked up from germline, CDR1 is MNHNS and CDR2 is SASEGT. V lost 7 bases and J 5 bases, leaving 14 bases between the germline ends. CDR3 length equals 13 residues. In DNA form, the CDR3 reads TGTGCCAGCATCCCCAGGGAGGGTTATGGCTACACCTTC. It codes for CASIPREGYGYTF.

This chain joins TRBV20-1 and TRBJ1-4; no firm D call. The CDR3 runs 13 residues. V dropped 1 base and J dropped 3 bases, with 6 bases sitting between them. CDR1 and CDR2 (germline): DFQATT, SNEGSKA (reference sequence). The CDR3 loop reads CSARAPPNEKLFF. CDR3 DNA: TGCAGTGCTAGAGCCCCGCCTAATGAAAAACTGTTTTTT.

The chain joins TRBV6-1 to TRBJ1-2, with D hard to call. The CDR3 totals 11 residues. The germline gives CDR1 MNHNS, CDR2 SASEGT. V was shortened by 4 bases and J by 2 bases, with 2 bases between the two germline ends. DNA for the CDR3: TGTGCCAGCAGTGTGAACTATGGCTACACCTTC. Translation: CASSVNYGYTF.

About this clonotype itself: A junction boundary mismatches the germline segment, possibly from a read error. The J gene is TRBJ2-1, the V gene TRBV27; 7 positions agree with TRBD2. The germline CDR1 and CDR2 sequences are MNHEY and SMNVEV (reference sequence). The CDR3 is 15 residues long. The CDR3 loop reads CASSRGVPSYNEQSF. The CDR3, as DNA: TGTGCCAGCAGTCGGGGGGTCCCCTCCTACAATGAGCAGTCCTTC.

The chain combines TRBV11-2 with TRBJ2-1; D gene unclear. Trimming cost V 0 bases and J 11 bases, with 5 bases left between them. This CDR3 has 11 amino acids. The germline gives CDR1 SGHAT, CDR2 FQNNGV. This CDR3 reads CASSLDWKQFF. The CDR3 DNA follows: TGTGCCAGCAGCTTAGACTGGAAGCAGTTCTTC.

V gene TRBV5-1 combines with J gene TRBJ2-6; no reliable D call. The CDR3 is made up of 15 amino acids. The germline V gene has CDR1 SGHRS and CDR2 YFSETQ. V lost 4 bases and J 2 bases, leaving 10 bases between the germline ends. DNA for the CDR3: TGCGCCAGCAGCACGGTTCTGGCTGGGGCCAACGTCCTGACTTTC. This codes for CASSTVLAGANVLTF. The variable domain in full, with the rest retrieved from reference TRBV5-1 and TRBJ2-6, is KAGVTQTPRYLIKTRGQQVTLSCSPISGHRSVSWYQQTPGQGLQFLFEYFSETQRNKGNFPGRFSGRQFSNSRSEMNVSTLELGDSALYLCASSTVLAGANVLTFGAGSRLTVL.

The V call is TRBV28, the J call TRBJ2-1, with TRBD2 as a possible D gene (7 bases). Deletions cut 6 bases from V and 0 bases from J, with 12 bases between. Germline values: CDR1 MDHEN, CDR2 SYDVKM. The CDR3 extends over 15 amino acids. The CDR3 loop is CASRGGGSSYNEQFF. CDR3 bases: TGTGCCAGCAGGGGAGGGGGGAGCTCCTACAATGAGCAGTTCTTC.

The chain carries TRBV28 and TRBJ2-4, with TRBD1 matching 7 bases. The CDR3 covers 15 residues. The germline gives CDR1 MDHEN, CDR2 SYDVKM. V lost 5 bases and J lost 6; bases outside the gene matches: 10. The CDR3 region is CASSIPRQGRNIQYF. Written as DNA, the CDR3 is TGTGCCAGCAGTATCCCTCGACAGGGCAGAAACATTCAGTACTTC. Full variable domain (missing parts from reference TRBV28 and TRBJ2-4): DVKVTQSSRYLVKRTGEKVFLECVQDMDHENMFWYRQDPGLGLRLIYFSYDVKMKEKGDIPEGYSVSREKKERFSLILESASTNQTSMYLCASSIPRQGRNIQYFGAGTRLSVL.

This sequence joins TRBV27 and TRBJ1-2, with 11 bases identical to TRBD1. The CDR3 is 13 amino acids. J was trimmed by 8 bases and V by 4 bases; bases with no gene match: 3. Germline CDR1 is MNHEY and CDR2 is SMNVEV (reference sequence). The CDR3 spells CASSSGTGGGYTF. CDR3 coding DNA: TGTGCCAGCAGTTCCGGGACAGGGGGGGGCTACACCTTC.

This clonotype was counted between two and nine times. This chain connects TRBV24-1 to TRBJ2-7; tentative D call: TRBD1 (5 bases). The CDR3 consists of 15 residues. Per the germline V gene, CDR1 is KGHDR and CDR2 is SFDVKD. V was shortened by 3 bases and J by 0 bases, with 11 bases between the two germline ends. Written as DNA, the CDR3 is TGTGCCACCAGTGATAAAAGGACAAGCTCCTACGAGCAGTACTTC. As protein: CATSDKRTSSYEQYF.

The chain has TRBV19 and TRBJ1-5; D is unresolved. Trimming shortened V by 5 bases and J by 2 bases, and 10 bases separated the two germline ends. Germline V gene sequence: CDR1 LNHDA, CDR2 SQIVND (reference sequence). The CDR3 runs to 14 residues. CDR3 bases: TGTGCCAGTAGTGAGCGGCGGCGCAATCAGCCCCAGCATTTT. Its translation: CASSERRRNQPQHF.

CDR3 in amino acids: CASSRGRETQYF. In nucleotides, the CDR3 is TGTGCCAGCAGCAGGGGCAGGGAGACCCAGTACTTC. The rearrangement joins TRBV6-2 or TRBV6-3 to TRBJ2-7; TRBD1 is a possible D gene (6 bases). The last part of the DNA fits TRBJ2-5 better; the J call may be wrong. CDR3 length: 12 residues. The germline V gene has CDR1 MNHEY and CDR2 SVGEGT.

This clonotype was picked up a small number of times. The chain employs TRBV20-1 and TRBJ2-7, with 10 bases fitting TRBD2. Germline V gene sequence: CDR1 DFQATT, CDR2 SNEGSKA (reference sequence). This CDR3 region has 18 residues. Germline trimming cut 1 base from V and 6 bases from J; bases unmatched to any gene: 18. The CDR3 coding sequence is TGCAGTGCTAGAGGACAGGGAGGGCTAGCGGGAGACCTGGGCGAGCAGTACTTC. Protein: CSARGQGGLAGDLGEQYF.

V is TRBV6-5 and J is TRBJ2-7; 7 nucleotides align to TRBD1. The germline gives CDR1 MNHEY, CDR2 SVGAGI. V lost 4 bases and J lost 0; bases outside the gene matches: 6. The CDR3 runs 15 residues. The CDR3 sequence: CASSSPGQSSYEQYF. Here the CDR3 DNA reads TGTGCCAGCAGTTCACCGGGACAGTCCTCCTACGAGCAGTACTTC.

This sequence joins TRBV6-1 and TRBJ1-5; no clear D. Deletions cut 9 bases from V and 3 bases from J, with 15 bases between. In germline, CDR1 is MNHNS, CDR2 SASEGT. This CDR3 contains 14 residues. The CDR3 here is CASTSSGNNQPQHF. CDR3 bases: TGTGCCAGTACTTCATCGGGGAACAATCAGCCCCAGCATTTT.